This T cell receptor beta chain was sequenced in a study of blood T cell repertoires in COVID-19. Study at large: The United States, Italy and Spain were the sources of the acute and convalescent COVID-19 samples. Nucleic acid was either cDNA or gDNA, and it came from T cells, B-cell-depleted T cells, or PBMCs.

Cohort 3 donors counted as recovered after two negative PCRs, clearance, or resolved symptoms. CDR1 and CDR2 (germline): PRHDT, FYEKMQ (reference sequence). Trimming cost V 5 bases and J 3 bases; bases outside gene matches: 6. CDR3 length: 14 amino acids. Original analysis: Using reference gene primer amplification, nucleated cell counts were estimated. Clones were sequenced by immunoSEQ multiplex PCR, and TCRdb holds only the in-frame ones, with some missing. V and J calls and clone size are copied from that table; D and trimming were computed from the DNA. The sample records 180,000 or so clones, 89% being singletons.

The gene calls are TRBV13 and TRBJ2-7, with 8 nucleotides matching TRBD1. This sequence originates from a woman younger than 35 who had recovered from COVID-19. Sequencing was done on a sample of PBMCs or T cells enriched from blood (not recorded which). The CDR3 region has the DNA TGTGCCAGCAGCCAGACAGGGGAGGACTACGAGCAGTACTTC. Translating gives CASSQTGEDYEQYF.